Given below is one T cell receptor beta chain in context. Between the trimmed V and J ends, which lost 3 bases and 8 bases, there was a span of 10 bases. CDR1 is MNHEY and CDR2 is SMNVEV in the germline V gene (reference sequence). The CDR3 runs 12 residues. Participants spanned ages roughly 18 to 95 years and resided in about 25 US areas. All recovered Cohort 3 donors got two negative PCRs, got clearance, or saw symptom resolution. This entry belongs to a study of blood T cell repertoires in COVID-19. Clones were read by immunoSEQ multiplex PCR, and TCRdb kept only the in-frame ones, dropping some. This table has 150,000 to 200,000 clones, 80% to 90% appearing once.

The specimen sequenced was PBMCs or T cells enriched from blood (not recorded which). The source of this sequence is a woman between 18 and 30 years old who had recovered from COVID-19. The chain is built from TRBV27 and TRBJ1-1; D unresolved. The CDR3 region is CASSFLRSEAFF. The CDR3 coding sequence is TGTGCCAGCAGTTTCCTCCGGTCAGAAGCTTTCTTT.